This TCR beta chain is from a study of T cell responses to AZD1222 COVID-19 vaccine. Study results and limitations: The study identified only five to seven AZD1222 recipients as seropositive at baseline. Across the whole spike, CD4 TCRs peaked at regions 160-218 and 743-854. Most donors were white British and more were female, and clonal diversity was possibly underestimated. Spike-specific TCR breadth rose after two AZD1222 doses, and depth rose as well.

V lost 0 bases and J lost 1; bases outside the gene matches: 4. The CDR3 runs 17 residues. Germline V lookup: CDR1 LGHNA, CDR2 YNFKEQ. Points on this clone: The antigen is not known.

Produced via immunoSEQ multiplex PCR; TCRdb's table is partial and in-frame only. The table has 150,000 to 200,000 clones, about 87% seen once; the top ten hold 2.5% to 3%. This sequence originates from an adult in good health. V gene TRBV4-2 combines with J gene TRBJ2-2; 8 positions agree with TRBD1. The specimen comprised peripheral blood, sampled on day 0 of MenACWY control vaccination. The CDR3 sequence is CASSQDIGTGNTGELFF. CDR3 sequence (DNA): TGTGCCAGCAGCCAAGATATCGGGACAGGGAACACCGGGGAGCTGTTTTTT.